Below are 17 T cell receptor beta chains sequenced from a single sample in a study of shared clonotypes between healthy human individuals. Measured with immunoSEQ multiplex PCR; TCRdb has only the in-frame clones, and not every one. The sample lists a few million clones, just over 90% occurring once. The sample taken for sequencing was naive CD4+ T cells from PBMCs. The subset here: CD45RA+ positively selected. All receptors derive from a man between 18 and 29 years old in good health. Some clones in this sample may be carry-over from other donors' samples.

The rearrangement uses TRBV29-1 and TRBJ2-5, with D possibly matching TRBD2 (6 bases). V was clipped by 4 bases and J by 5 bases, with 14 bases between them. The CDR3 consists of 13 residues. Germline-derived CDR1 and CDR2 are SQVTM and ANQGSEA. The CDR3 bases are TGCAGCGTTGTGTCCGGGGGATCGGAGACCCAGTACTTC. This encodes CSVVSGGSETQYF.

The chain couples TRBV28 to TRBJ1-2; D is unclear. The CDR3 is made up of 12 amino acids. The germline V gene has CDR1 MDHEN and CDR2 SYDVKM. Trimming shortened V by 7 bases and J by 7 bases, and 13 bases separated the two germline ends. The CDR3 sequence is CASTAPGIGYTF. The CDR3 bases are TGTGCCAGCACCGCCCCGGGCATTGGCTACACCTTC.

The chain uses TRBV10-3 and TRBJ1-2; 8 nucleotides agree with TRBD1. This CDR3 comprises 13 residues. J gave up 1 base and V 11 bases, and 6 bases lay outside the gene matches. Looked up from germline, CDR1 is ENHRY and CDR2 is SYGVKD. CDR3 amino acids: CALGTGLNYGYTF. The DNA for the CDR3 is TGTGCCCTCGGGACAGGACTTAACTATGGCTACACCTTC.

This clone occurred once. The V gene is TRBV11-2, the J gene TRBJ2-1, with 11 bases aligning to TRBD2. The junction had 9 bases not matched to a gene; V was cut back by 5 bases and J by 9 bases. The CDR3 is 15 residues long. Germline V lookup: CDR1 SGHAT, CDR2 FQNNGV. In nucleotides, the CDR3 is TGTGCCAGCAGCCCTACTAGCGGGAGTGGGGGTGAGCAGTTCTTC. It specifies CASSPTSGSGGEQFF.

As concerns this clone: The same CDR3 can be traced to other DNA sequences in this sample. The genes are TRBV9 and TRBJ2-7; 8 bases fit TRBD1. The CDR3 length is 14 residues. With V trimmed by 3 bases and J by 1 base, 3 bases remained unmatched. The germline gives CDR1 SGDLS, CDR2 YYNGEE. The CDR3 sequence: CASSGGQGSYEQYF. The CDR3 bases are TGTGCCAGCAGCGGAGGACAGGGATCCTACGAGCAGTACTTC.

Here the CDR3 reads CASGRDRGGNTEAFF. The DNA of the CDR3 is TGTGCTAGTGGTCGGGACAGGGGAGGGAACACTGAAGCTTTCTTT. The chain carries TRBV12-5 and TRBJ1-1, with 10 bases matching TRBD1. V dropped 5 bases and J dropped 1; count of bases not matched to a gene: 4. This CDR3 has 15 residues. Looked up from germline, CDR1 is LGHNT and CDR2 is FRNRAP.

The genes are TRBV29-1 and TRBJ1-2; TRBD1 matches at 7 bases. V lost 8 bases, J lost 1 base, and 7 bases stayed unmatched. The CDR3 length is 13 residues. Germline V gene data show CDR1 as SQVTM and CDR2 as ANQGSEA. This CDR3 is CSIRRDSNYGYTF. The CDR3 nucleotides are TGCAGCATCCGGAGGGACAGTAACTATGGCTACACCTTC.

The chain combines TRBV28 with TRBJ2-1; D is possibly TRBD1 (6 bases). The CDR3 consists of 16 residues. Germline V CDR1 and CDR2: MDHEN, SYDVKM. V was shortened by 4 bases and J by 1 base, with 14 bases between the two germline ends. CDR3 nucleotide sequence: TGTGCCAGCAGTTCGTTGGGGGCTTTTTCCTACAATGAGCAGTTCTTC. Translating gives CASSSLGAFSYNEQFF.

In its sample, this clone was seen once. As DNA, the CDR3 is TGTGCCAGCAGTTACTCACGGGAGGTTCACAATGAGCAGTTCTTC. Protein: CASSYSREVHNEQFF. V usage is TRBV6-5 and J usage is TRBJ2-1; 7 bases map to TRBD2. This CDR3 has 15 residues. CDR1 is MNHEY and CDR2 is SVGAGI in the germline V gene. Trimming cost V 0 bases and J 5 bases; bases outside gene matches: 4.

The chain has TRBV5-1 and TRBJ2-3; D might be TRBD1 (6 bases). Germline-derived CDR1 and CDR2 are SGHRS and YFSETQ. The CDR3 length is 15 residues. V was pared by 5 bases and J by 0 bases, with 13 bases between. This CDR3 reads CASRGRGVSTDTQYF. CDR3 DNA sequence: TGCGCCAGCAGGGGCAGGGGCGTAAGCACAGATACGCAGTATTTT.

This clone has a single count. The chain recombines TRBV10-1 with TRBJ1-6, with D perhaps matching TRBD1 (5 bases). Trimming cost V 2 bases and J 6 bases, with 29 bases left between them. The CDR3 length is 21 residues. The V gene's germline CDR1 is WNHNN and CDR2 SYGVQD (reference sequence). This chain's CDR3 is CASSERSSGPPYRPRNSPLHF. The CDR3, as DNA: TGCGCCAGCAGTGAGAGATCTTCGGGACCACCCTATCGGCCCCGTAATTCACCCCTCCACTTT.

This clone came up once. Additional DNA sequences in this sample encode the identical CDR3. The rearrangement uses TRBV6-1 and TRBJ2-5; 8 bases are shared with TRBD2. CDR1 and CDR2 from the germline V gene are MNHNS and SASEGT. This CDR3 spans 13 amino acids. J lost 5 bases, V lost 4 bases, and 3 bases had no gene match. The CDR3 protein is CASSGGLGETQYF. The CDR3 nucleotides are TGTGCCAGCAGTGGGGGACTAGGGGAGACCCAGTACTTC.

Remarks on this clone: An end of the junction does not agree with germline; a read error may underlie this. The chain combines TRBV6-6 with TRBJ2-7; 7 bases align to TRBD2. This CDR3 has 15 amino acids. The V gene's germline CDR1 is MNHNY and CDR2 SVGAGI (reference sequence). CDR3 nucleotide sequence: TGTGCCAGCAGTGACTCCCCGGGAGGAGTCCACGAGCAGTACTTC. It codes for CASSDSPGGVHEQYF.

This chain joins TRBV2 and TRBJ2-1; 12 bases are shared with TRBD2. Germline assignment: CDR1 SNHLY and CDR2 FYNNEI. J gave up 6 bases and V 7 bases, and 13 bases lay outside the gene matches. The CDR3 consists of 17 residues. CDR3 protein: CASTTRLAGVKPNEQFF. The CDR3 bases are TGTGCCAGCACTACCAGACTAGCGGGAGTTAAGCCCAATGAGCAGTTCTTC. Supplemented by reference TRBV2 and TRBJ2-1, the full variable domain reads EPEVTQTPSHQVTQMGQEVILRCVPISNHLYFYWYRQILGQKVEFLVSFYNNEISEKSEIFDDQFSVERPDGSNFTLKIRSTKLEDSAMYFCASTTRLAGVKPNEQFFGPGTRLTVL.

The chain recombines TRBV5-4 with TRBJ2-7; either TRBD1 or TRBD2 may fit D (5 bases each). The CDR3 length is 15 residues. V was pared by 0 bases and J by 7 bases, with 17 bases between. The germline gives CDR1 SGHNT, CDR2 YYREEE (reference sequence). Here the CDR3 reads CASSLALGTALEQYF. The CDR3, as DNA: TGTGCCAGCAGCTTGGCCCTTGGGACGGCGCTTGAGCAGTACTTC.

The chain uses TRBV18 and TRBJ1-1, with 9 positions matching TRBD1. Germline values: CDR1 KGHSH, CDR2 LQKENI. Trimming removed 3 bases from V and 4 bases from J; junction bases left unmatched: 9. The CDR3 sequence is 16 residues long. The DNA for the CDR3 is TGTGCCAGCTCACCCAATACAGGGGGCGGACCCACTGAAGCTTTCTTT. Amino acids: CASSPNTGGGPTEAFF.

V and J are TRBV29-1 and TRBJ2-7, with D perhaps TRBD1 (6 bases). The V gene's germline CDR1 is SQVTM and CDR2 ANQGSEA. V was cut by 8 bases and J by 3 bases, with 26 bases left in between. The CDR3 is 16 residues long. The CDR3 DNA reads TGCAGCTTCATAGACCCGGTTGGGACAAATCTCTACGAGCAGTACTTC. It specifies CSFIDPVGTNLYEQYF.